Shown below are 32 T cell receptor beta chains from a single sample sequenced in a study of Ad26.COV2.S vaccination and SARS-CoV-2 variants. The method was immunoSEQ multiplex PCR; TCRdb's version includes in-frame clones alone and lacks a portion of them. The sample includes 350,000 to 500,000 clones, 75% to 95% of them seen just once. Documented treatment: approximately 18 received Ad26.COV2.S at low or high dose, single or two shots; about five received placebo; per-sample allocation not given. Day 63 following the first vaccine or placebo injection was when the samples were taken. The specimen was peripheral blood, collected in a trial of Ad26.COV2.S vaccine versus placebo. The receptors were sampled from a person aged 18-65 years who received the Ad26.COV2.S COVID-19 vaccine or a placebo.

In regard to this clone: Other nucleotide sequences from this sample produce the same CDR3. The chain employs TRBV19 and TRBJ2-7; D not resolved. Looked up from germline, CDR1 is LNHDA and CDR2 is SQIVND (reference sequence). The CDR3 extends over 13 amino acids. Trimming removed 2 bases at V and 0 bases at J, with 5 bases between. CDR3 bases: TGTGCCAGTAGTATAAGGGACTCCTACGAGCAGTACTTC. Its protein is CASSIRDSYEQYF.

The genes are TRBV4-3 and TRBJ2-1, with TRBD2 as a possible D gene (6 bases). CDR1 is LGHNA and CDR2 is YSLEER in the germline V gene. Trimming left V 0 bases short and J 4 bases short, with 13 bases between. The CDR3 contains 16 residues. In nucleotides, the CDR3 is TGCGCCAGCAGCCAAGACTTATCGCTAGCGTACAATGAGCAGTTCTTC. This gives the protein CASSQDLSLAYNEQFF.

Here the CDR3 reads CASSLGGGRGLYGYTF. The CDR3 region has the DNA TGTGCCAGCAGCTTAGGTGGTGGACGCGGACTCTATGGCTACACCTTC. The rearrangement joins TRBV7-2 to TRBJ1-2, with no clear D. Trimming removed 1 base at V and 4 bases at J, with 16 bases between. Germline lookup yields CDR1 SGHTA and CDR2 FQGNSA. The length of the CDR3 is 16 residues.

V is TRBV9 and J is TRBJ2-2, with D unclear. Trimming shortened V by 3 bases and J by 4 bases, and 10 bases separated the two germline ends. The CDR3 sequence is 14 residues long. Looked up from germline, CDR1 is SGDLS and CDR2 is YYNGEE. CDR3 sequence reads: CASSGVSSTGELFF. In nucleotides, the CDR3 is TGTGCCAGCAGCGGGGTATCGAGCACCGGGGAGCTGTTTTTT.

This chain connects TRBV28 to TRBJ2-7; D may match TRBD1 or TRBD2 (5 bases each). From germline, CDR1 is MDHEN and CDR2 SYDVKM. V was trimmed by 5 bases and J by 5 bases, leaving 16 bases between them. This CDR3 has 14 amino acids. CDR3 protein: CASSPPVGRNEQYF. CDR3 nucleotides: TGTGCCAGCAGTCCCCCCGTGGGACGCAACGAGCAGTACTTC.

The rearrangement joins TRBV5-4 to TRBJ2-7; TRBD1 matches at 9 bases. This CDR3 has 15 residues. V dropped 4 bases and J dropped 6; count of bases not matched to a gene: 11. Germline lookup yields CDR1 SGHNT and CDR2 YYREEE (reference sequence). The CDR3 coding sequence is TGTGCCAGCAGCACACAGGGGGCTGGGCCGGGCGAGCAGTACTTC. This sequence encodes CASSTQGAGPGEQYF.

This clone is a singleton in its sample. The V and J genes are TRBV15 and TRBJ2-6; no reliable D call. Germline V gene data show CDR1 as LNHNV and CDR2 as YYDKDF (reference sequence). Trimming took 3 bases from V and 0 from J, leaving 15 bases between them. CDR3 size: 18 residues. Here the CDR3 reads CATSSPNQGLSGANVLTF. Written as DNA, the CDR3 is TGTGCCACCAGCAGCCCTAACCAAGGCCTCTCTGGGGCCAACGTCCTGACTTTC. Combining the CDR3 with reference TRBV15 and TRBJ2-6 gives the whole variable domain DAMVIQNPRYQVTQFGKPVTLSCSQTLNHNVMYWYQQKSSQAPKLLFHYYDKDFNNEADTPDNFQSRRPNTSFCFLDIRSPGLGDTAMYLCATSSPNQGLSGANVLTFGAGSRLTVL.

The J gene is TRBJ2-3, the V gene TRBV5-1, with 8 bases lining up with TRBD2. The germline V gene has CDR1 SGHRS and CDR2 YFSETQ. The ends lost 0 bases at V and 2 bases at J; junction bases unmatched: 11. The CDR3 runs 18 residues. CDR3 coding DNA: TGCGCCAGCAGCTTGGTTAGCGGGACCGCGGGACTCACAGATACGCAGTATTTT. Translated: CASSLVSGTAGLTDTQYF.

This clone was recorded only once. The CDR3 region is CASSYGDLANSPLHF. The DNA of the CDR3 is TGTGCCAGCAGTTACGGGGATTTAGCTAATTCACCCCTCCACTTT. The V and J genes are TRBV6-6 and TRBJ1-6; no reliable D call. From germline, CDR1 is MNHNY and CDR2 SVGAGI (reference sequence). This CDR3 spans 15 amino acids. Trimming removed 2 bases from V and 6 bases from J, with 11 bases in between.

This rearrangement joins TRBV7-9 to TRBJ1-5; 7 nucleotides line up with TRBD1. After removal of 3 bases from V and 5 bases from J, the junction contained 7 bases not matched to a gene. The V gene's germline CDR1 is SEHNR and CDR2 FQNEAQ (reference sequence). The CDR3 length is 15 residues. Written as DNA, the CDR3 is TGTGCCAGCAGCTTGGGAACAGGGGTCTATCAGCCCCAGCATTTT. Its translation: CASSLGTGVYQPQHF.

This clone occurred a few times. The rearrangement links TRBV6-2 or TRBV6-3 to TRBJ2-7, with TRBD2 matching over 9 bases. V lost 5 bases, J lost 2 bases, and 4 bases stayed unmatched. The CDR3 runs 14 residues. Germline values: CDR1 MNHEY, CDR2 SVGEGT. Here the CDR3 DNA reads TGTGCCAGCAGTCAGCTAGCGGGACCCTACGAGCAGTACTTC. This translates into CASSQLAGPYEQYF.

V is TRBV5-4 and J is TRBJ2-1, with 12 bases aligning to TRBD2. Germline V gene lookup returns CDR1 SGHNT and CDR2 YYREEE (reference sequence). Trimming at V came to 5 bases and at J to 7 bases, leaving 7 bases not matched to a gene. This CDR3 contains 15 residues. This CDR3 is CASSSRLAGVNEQFF. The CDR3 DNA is TGTGCCAGCAGTTCGAGACTAGCGGGAGTAAATGAGCAGTTCTTC. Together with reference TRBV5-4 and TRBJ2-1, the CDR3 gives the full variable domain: ETGVTQSPTHLIKTRGQQVTLRCSSQSGHNTVSWYQQALGQGPQFIFQYYREEENGRGNFPPRFSGLQFPNYSSELNVNALELDDSALYLCASSSRLAGVNEQFFGPGTRLTVL.

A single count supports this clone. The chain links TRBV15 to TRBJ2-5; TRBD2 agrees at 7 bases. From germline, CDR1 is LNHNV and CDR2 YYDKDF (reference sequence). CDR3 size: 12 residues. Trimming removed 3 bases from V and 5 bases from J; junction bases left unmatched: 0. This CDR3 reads CATSRGGETQYF. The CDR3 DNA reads TGTGCCACCAGCAGGGGGGGGGAGACCCAGTACTTC.

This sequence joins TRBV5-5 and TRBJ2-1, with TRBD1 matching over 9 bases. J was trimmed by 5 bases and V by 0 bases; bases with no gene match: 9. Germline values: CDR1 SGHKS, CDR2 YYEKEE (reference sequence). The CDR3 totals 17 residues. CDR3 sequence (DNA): TGTGCCAGCAGCTTGGTCCCCCGGGACAGGGCGGACAATGAGCAGTTCTTC. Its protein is CASSLVPRDRADNEQFF.

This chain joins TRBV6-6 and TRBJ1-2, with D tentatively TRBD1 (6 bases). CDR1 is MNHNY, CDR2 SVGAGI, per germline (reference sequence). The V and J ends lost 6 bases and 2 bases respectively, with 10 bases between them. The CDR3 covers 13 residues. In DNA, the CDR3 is TGTGCCAGCAGCTCAACAGGGAACTATGGCTACACCTTC. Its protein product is CASSSTGNYGYTF.

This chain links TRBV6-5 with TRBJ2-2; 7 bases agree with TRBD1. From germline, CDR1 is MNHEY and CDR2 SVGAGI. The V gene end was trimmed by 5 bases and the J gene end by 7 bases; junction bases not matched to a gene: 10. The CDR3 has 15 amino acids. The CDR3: CASSPGEGASGELFF. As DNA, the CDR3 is TGTGCCAGCAGTCCGGGCGAGGGGGCCAGCGGGGAGCTGTTTTTT.

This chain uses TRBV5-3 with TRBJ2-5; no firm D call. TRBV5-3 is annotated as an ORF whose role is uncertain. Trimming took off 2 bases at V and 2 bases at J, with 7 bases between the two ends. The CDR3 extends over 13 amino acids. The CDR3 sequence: CARSFSIQETQYF. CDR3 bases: TGTGCCAGAAGCTTCTCGATTCAAGAGACCCAGTACTTC.

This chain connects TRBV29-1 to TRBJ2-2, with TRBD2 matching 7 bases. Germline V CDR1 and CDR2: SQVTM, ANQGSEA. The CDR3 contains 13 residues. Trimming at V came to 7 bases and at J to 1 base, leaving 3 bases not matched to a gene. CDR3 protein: CSGGGQNTGELFF. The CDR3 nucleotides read TGCAGCGGGGGAGGGCAGAACACCGGGGAGCTGTTTTTT.

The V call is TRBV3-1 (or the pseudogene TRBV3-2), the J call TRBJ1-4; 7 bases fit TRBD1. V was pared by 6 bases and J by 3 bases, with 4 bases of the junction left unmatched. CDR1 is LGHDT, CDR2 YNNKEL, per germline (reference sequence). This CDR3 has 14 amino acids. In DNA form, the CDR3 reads TGTGCCAGCAGAACCAGGGGGGCTAATGAAAAACTGTTTTTT. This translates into CASRTRGANEKLFF.

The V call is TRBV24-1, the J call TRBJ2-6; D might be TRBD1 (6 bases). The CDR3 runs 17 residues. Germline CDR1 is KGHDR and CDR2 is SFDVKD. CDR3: CFLPGQGILSGANVLTF. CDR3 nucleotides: TGTTTCCTTCCCGGGCAGGGGATACTATCTGGGGCCAACGTCCTGACTTTC.

CDR3 DNA: TGCGCCAGCAGCCCCCCCCGGGGGGGTTCGAACACCGGGGAGCTGTTTTTT. This sequence encodes CASSPPRGGSNTGELFF. V is TRBV5-1 and J is TRBJ2-2; TRBD2 matches 8 bases. This CDR3 is 17 amino acids long. J gave up 0 bases and V 4 bases, and 8 bases lay outside the gene matches. The germline V gene encodes CDR1 SGHRS and CDR2 YFSETQ.

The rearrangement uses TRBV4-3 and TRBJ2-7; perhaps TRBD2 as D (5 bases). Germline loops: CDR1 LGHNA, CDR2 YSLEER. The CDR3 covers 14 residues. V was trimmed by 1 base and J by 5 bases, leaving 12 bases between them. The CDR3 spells CASSQGRGIDEQYF. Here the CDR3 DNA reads TGCGCCAGCAGCCAAGGTCGAGGGATAGACGAGCAGTACTTC.

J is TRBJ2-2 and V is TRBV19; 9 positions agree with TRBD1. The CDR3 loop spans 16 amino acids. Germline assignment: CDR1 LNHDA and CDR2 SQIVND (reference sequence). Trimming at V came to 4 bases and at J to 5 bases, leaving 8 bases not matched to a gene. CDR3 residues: CASSTPDRGGTGELFF. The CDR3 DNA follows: TGTGCCAGTAGTACCCCCGACAGGGGGGGTACCGGGGAGCTGTTTTTT.

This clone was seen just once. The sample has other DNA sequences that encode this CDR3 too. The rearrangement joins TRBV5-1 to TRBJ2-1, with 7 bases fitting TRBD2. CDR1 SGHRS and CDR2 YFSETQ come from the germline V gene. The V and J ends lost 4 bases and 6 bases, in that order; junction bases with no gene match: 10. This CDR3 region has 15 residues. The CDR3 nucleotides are TGCGCCAGCAGCCTCGGCGCTAGCGGAAGCAATGAGCAGTTCTTC. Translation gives CASSLGASGSNEQFF. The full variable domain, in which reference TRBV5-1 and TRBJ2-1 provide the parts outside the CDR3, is KAGVTQTPRYLIKTRGQQVTLSCSPISGHRSVSWYQQTPGQGLQFLFEYFSETQRNKGNFPGRFSGRQFSNSRSEMNVSTLELGDSALYLCASSLGASGSNEQFFGPGTRLTVL.

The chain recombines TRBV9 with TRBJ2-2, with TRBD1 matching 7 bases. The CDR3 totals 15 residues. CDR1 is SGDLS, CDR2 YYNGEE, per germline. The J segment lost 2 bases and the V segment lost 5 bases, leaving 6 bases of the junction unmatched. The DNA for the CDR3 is TGTGCCAGCAGTGGGGACAGCCTAAACACCGGGGAGCTGTTTTTT. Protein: CASSGDSLNTGELFF. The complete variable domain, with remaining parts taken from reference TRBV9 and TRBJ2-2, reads DSGVTQTPKHLITATGQRVTLRCSPRSGDLSVYWYQQSLDQGLQFLIQYYNGEERAKGNILERFSAQQFPDLHSELNLSSLELGDSALYFCASSGDSLNTGELFFGEGSRLTVL.

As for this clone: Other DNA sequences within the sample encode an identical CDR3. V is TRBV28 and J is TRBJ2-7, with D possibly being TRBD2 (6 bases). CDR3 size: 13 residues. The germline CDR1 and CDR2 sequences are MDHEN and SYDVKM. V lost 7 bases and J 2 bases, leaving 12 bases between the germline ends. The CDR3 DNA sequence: TGTGCCAGCACCGGGGGATTTCCCTACGAGCAGTACTTC. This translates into CASTGGFPYEQYF.

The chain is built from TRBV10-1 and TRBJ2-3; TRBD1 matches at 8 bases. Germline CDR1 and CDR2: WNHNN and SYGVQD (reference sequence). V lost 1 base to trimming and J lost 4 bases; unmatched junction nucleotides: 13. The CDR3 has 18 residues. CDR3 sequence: CASSEFTGGYELADTQYF. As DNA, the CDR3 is TGCGCCAGCAGTGAGTTTACAGGGGGATATGAGTTAGCAGATACGCAGTATTTT.

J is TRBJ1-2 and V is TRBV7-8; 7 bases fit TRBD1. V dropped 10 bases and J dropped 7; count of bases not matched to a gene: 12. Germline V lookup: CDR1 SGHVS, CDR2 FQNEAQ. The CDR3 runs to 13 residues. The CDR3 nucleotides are TGTGCCACCCAGGGGGAAAACGAACTTGGCTACACCTTC. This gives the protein CATQGENELGYTF. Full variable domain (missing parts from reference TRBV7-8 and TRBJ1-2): GAGVSQSPRYKVAKRGQDVALRCDPISGHVSLFWYQQALGQGPEFLTYFQNEAQLDKSGLPSDRFFAERPEGSVSTLKIQRTQQEDSAVYLCATQGENELGYTFGSGTRLTVV.

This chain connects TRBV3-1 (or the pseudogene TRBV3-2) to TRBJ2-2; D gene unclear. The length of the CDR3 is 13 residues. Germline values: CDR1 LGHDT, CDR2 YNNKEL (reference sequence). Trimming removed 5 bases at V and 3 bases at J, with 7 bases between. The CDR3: CASSLPHTGELFF. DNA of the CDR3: TGTGCCAGCAGCTTACCGCACACCGGGGAGCTGTTTTTT.

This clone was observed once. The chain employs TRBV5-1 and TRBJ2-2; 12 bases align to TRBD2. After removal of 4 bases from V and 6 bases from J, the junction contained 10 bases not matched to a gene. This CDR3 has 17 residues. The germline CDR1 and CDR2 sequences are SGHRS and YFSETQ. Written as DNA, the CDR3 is TGCGCCAGCAGCCCCGGACTAGCGGGAAGTAGGTCCGGGGAGCTGTTTTTT. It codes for CASSPGLAGSRSGELFF.

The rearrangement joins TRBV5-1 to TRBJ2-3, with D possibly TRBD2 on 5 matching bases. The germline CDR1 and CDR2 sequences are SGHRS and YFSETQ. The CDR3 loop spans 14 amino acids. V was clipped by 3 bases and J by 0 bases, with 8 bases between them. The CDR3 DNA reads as TGCGCCAGCAGCTCGACTAAAAGCACAGATACGCAGTATTTT. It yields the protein CASSSTKSTDTQYF.

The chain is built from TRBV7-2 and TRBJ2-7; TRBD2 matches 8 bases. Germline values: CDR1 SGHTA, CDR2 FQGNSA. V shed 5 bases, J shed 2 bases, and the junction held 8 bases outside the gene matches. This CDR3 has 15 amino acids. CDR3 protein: CASSRGLVAPYEQYF. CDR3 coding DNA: TGTGCCAGCAGCCGGGGACTAGTAGCCCCCTACGAGCAGTACTTC.